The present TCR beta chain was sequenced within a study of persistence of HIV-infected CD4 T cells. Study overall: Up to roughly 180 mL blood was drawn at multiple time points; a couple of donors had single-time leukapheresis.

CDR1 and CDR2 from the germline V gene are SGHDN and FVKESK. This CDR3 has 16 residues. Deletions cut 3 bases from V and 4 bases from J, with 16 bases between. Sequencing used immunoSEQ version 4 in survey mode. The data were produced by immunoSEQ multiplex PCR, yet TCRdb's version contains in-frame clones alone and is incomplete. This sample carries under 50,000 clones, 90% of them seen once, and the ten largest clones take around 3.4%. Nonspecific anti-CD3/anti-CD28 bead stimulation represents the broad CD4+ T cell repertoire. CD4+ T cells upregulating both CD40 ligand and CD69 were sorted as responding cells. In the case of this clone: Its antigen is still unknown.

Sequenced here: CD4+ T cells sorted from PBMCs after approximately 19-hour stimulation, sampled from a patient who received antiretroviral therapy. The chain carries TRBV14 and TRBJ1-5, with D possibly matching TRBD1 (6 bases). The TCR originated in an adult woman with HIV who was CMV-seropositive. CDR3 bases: TGTGCCAGCAGCCAGGGGGGGGCGAGCGTAAATCAGCCCCAGCATTTT. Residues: CASSQGGASVNQPQHF.